This T cell receptor beta chain was captured by sequencing in a study of cytomegalovirus exposure and HLA in healthy donors. Use of 60 Vbeta and 13 Jbeta primers characterized the PCR. Profiled with immunoSEQ multiplex PCR; TCRdb holds only in-frame clones, not every one. The profile shows roughly 240,000 clones, 70% to 90% of them singletons. Study observations and caveats: Association of a missense DCLRE1C variant with TCR beta V- and J-gene trimming was reported in a later analysis. Some TCR beta chains (164 of them) were listed as cytomegalovirus-associated. TCR beta sequences reportedly predicted the HLA-A and HLA-B alleles of most subjects accurately.

The CDR3 is 13 residues long. CDR1 is MGHDK and CDR2 is SYGVNS in the germline V gene. Concerning this clone: Its antigen remains unidentified. An end of the junction does not agree with germline; a read error may underlie this.

The TCR comes from a girl aged 2 to 9 in good health and CMV-seronegative. The rearrangement joins TRBV25-1 to TRBJ2-7; 7 bases line up with TRBD1. Sample: PBMCs. CDR3: CASSEGDSYEQYF. CDR3 sequence (DNA): TGTGCTAGCAGTGAGGGGGACAGTTACGAGCAGTACTTC.